The TCR beta chain described here comes from a study of shared clonotypes between healthy human individuals. Study-level results: Generally, naive subsets (rather than memory subsets) showed larger estimated richness.

This clone was detected only a few times. Its specificity is not known. The protocol was immunoSEQ multiplex PCR, while the TCRdb copy is restricted to in-frame clones and leaves out a portion. Among roughly 1 million clones listed, about three quarters were seen once. The CDR3 extends over 14 amino acids. Trimming pared 5 bases from V and 5 bases from J, leaving 15 bases between. CDR1 and CDR2 from the germline V gene are PRHDT and FYEKMQ (reference sequence). The sample was memory CD4+ T cells sorted from blood. Documented subset: CD45RA-negative fraction. This clonotype was obtained from a man between 18 and 35 years old in good health. This chain links TRBV13 with TRBJ1-1, with TRBD1 as a possible D gene (5 bases). The CDR3 spells CASSPRGQWTEAFF. The CDR3 coding sequence is TGTGCCAGCAGCCCCCGGGGCCAATGGACTGAAGCTTTCTTT.